In its sample, the clone carrying this T cell receptor (beta chain) was seen a few times. Its specificity is not known. Treatment given: approximately nine-day PBMC culture with coronavirus spike peptide pools or control peptides (ViraFEST assay). Harvesting of the unexposed donor's CD4+ T cells predated the COVID-19 pandemic (2011-2018). Via ViraFEST, peptide pools expanded antigen-specific T cells before TCR sequencing. CD4+ T cells from unexposed donors were probed, cells permitting, with SARS-CoV-2 S/N and four cold-coronavirus spikes. This entry belongs to a study of vaccination and CD4 T cells after COVID-19. On the study more broadly: SARS-CoV-2, HCoV-NL63, HCoV-OC43 and HCoV-229E supplied the overlapping spike peptides used to stimulate cells. Study outcomes and limitations: In median terms, SARS-CoV-2-reactive clonotypes went from roughly 22 to 38, a nonsignificant rise.

Germline assignment: CDR1 DFQATT and CDR2 SNEGSKA (reference sequence). This CDR3 has 13 amino acids. The germline V and J ends were trimmed by 5 bases and 7 bases, with 17 bases remaining between them. The assay that was used to sequence DNA from cultured CD4+ T cells was the Oncomine TCR Beta short-read assay. Extraction of genomic DNA was performed on cultured CD4+ T cells. Using its own MiXCR run on the PCR reads, TCRdb lists one record per CDR3 protein. The data show about 11,000 distinct CDR3 sequences, under 40% seen once. The sample was CD4+ T cells from blood, cultured in vitro. The chain combines TRBV20-1 with TRBJ1-2; weak D call: TRBD1 (5 bases). This clonotype originated in a human donor in good health. The CDR3 loop is CSASGGVVIGYTF. CDR3 in DNA: TGCAGTGCTTCCGGGGGGGTCGTGATTGGCTACACCTTC.